This is a list of T cell receptor beta chains from one sample in a study of CD8 T cells in ankylosing spondylitis. A single record per CDR3 protein comes from TCRdb applying MiXCR to the 5' RACE reads. The sample contains around 180,000 distinct CDR3 sequences, roughly 18% of which appear only once. The sequencing sample was made of blood, either unsorted or a sorted T cell fraction (not recorded which). These receptors all come from a male donor under 30 with ankylosing spondylitis or in good health (not recorded which). CDR3s include the opening cysteine and the closing phenylalanine or tryptophan. The order of the fields is J gene, clone size, CDR3 length, D gene, V gene, CDR3 DNA, CDR3 protein. D genes are given only for firm matches. A clone size is listed for some rows: how often the clone was seen (once, few, many), or a class if it is expanded.

j_call: TRBJ2-2
clone_size: many
cdr3_length: 12
d_call: NA
v_call: TRBV10-3
cdr3_nt: TGTTCATCGGGGGCGAACACCGGGGAGCTGTTTTTT
cdr3_aa: CSSGANTGELFF

j_call: TRBJ2-3
clone_size: many
cdr3_length: 12
d_call: NA
v_call: TRBV9
cdr3_nt: TGTGCCAGCAGCGTAGAGACAGATACGCAGTATTTT
cdr3_aa: CASSVETDTQYF

j_call: TRBJ2-1
clone_size: many
cdr3_length: 13
d_call: NA
v_call: TRBV29-1
cdr3_nt: TGCAGCGTTGACCGTAGCTCCTACAATGAGCAGTTCTTC
cdr3_aa: CSVDRSSYNEQFF

j_call: TRBJ1-1
clone_size: NA
cdr3_length: 14
d_call: NA
v_call: TRBV27
cdr3_nt: TGTGCCAGCAGGGCGGGACTCGCGAACACTGAAGCTTTCTTT
cdr3_aa: CASRAGLANTEAFF

j_call: TRBJ2-2
clone_size: many
cdr3_length: 14
d_call: NA
v_call: TRBV29-1
cdr3_nt: TGCAGCGTGGACGGCCGACAGAACACCGGGGAGCTGTTTTTT
cdr3_aa: CSVDGRQNTGELFF

j_call: TRBJ2-7
clone_size: many
cdr3_length: 13
d_call: NA
v_call: TRBV20-1
cdr3_nt: TGCAGTGCTTCTTCTCTCCTGGGTTACGAGCAGTACTTC
cdr3_aa: CSASSLLGYEQYF

j_call: TRBJ2-2
clone_size: many
cdr3_length: 13
d_call: NA
v_call: TRBV6-6
cdr3_nt: TGTGCCAGCAGTTACCTACGGGAGGGGGAGCTGTTTTTT
cdr3_aa: CASSYLREGELFF

j_call: TRBJ2-1
clone_size: many
cdr3_length: 12
d_call: NA
v_call: TRBV29-1
cdr3_nt: TGCAGCGTCCGTCTCTGGGACTATGAGCAGTTCTTC
cdr3_aa: CSVRLWDYEQFF

j_call: TRBJ1-2
clone_size: many
cdr3_length: 18
d_call: TRBD1
v_call: TRBV6-6
cdr3_nt: TGTGCCAGCAGTTACTCGAAGGACAGGGGGCGAAGTCACTATGGCTACACCTTC
cdr3_aa: CASSYSKDRGRSHYGYTF

j_call: TRBJ2-1
clone_size: many
cdr3_length: 16
d_call: NA
v_call: TRBV11-3
cdr3_nt: TGTGCCAGCACCCACAGGGGGGGGAACTCCTACAATGAGCAGTTCTTC
cdr3_aa: CASTHRGGNSYNEQFF

j_call: TRBJ1-4
clone_size: many
cdr3_length: 16
d_call: TRBD1
v_call: TRBV29-1
cdr3_nt: TGCAGCGCGTCGGGACAGGTGGCCCCCACGAATGAAAAACTGTTTTTT
cdr3_aa: CSASGQVAPTNEKLFF

j_call: TRBJ2-1
clone_size: many
cdr3_length: 17
d_call: NA
v_call: TRBV7-9
cdr3_nt: TGTGCCAGCAGCTTACCCCCCCGGGCTGGTGTCTACAATGAGCAGTTCTTC
cdr3_aa: CASSLPPRAGVYNEQFF

j_call: TRBJ2-5
clone_size: many
cdr3_length: 13
d_call: NA
v_call: TRBV7-9
cdr3_nt: TGTGCCAGCAGCTCCGACATTTCTCAGACCCAGTACTTC
cdr3_aa: CASSSDISQTQYF

j_call: TRBJ2-1
clone_size: once
cdr3_length: 17
d_call: TRBD2
v_call: TRBV7-3
cdr3_nt: TGTGCCAGCAGCTTAGTGAAGATAGCGGGAGGTTACAATGAGCAGTTCTTC
cdr3_aa: CASSLVKIAGGYNEQFF

j_call: TRBJ2-1
clone_size: many
cdr3_length: 12
d_call: NA
v_call: TRBV5-5
cdr3_nt: TGTGCCAGCAGCCGGGCATACAATGAGCAGTTCTTC
cdr3_aa: CASSRAYNEQFF

j_call: TRBJ1-2
clone_size: NA
cdr3_length: 14
d_call: TRBD1
v_call: TRBV9
cdr3_nt: TGTGCCAGCAGCCGGGACAGTACCTACTATGGCTACACCTTC
cdr3_aa: CASSRDSTYYGYTF

j_call: TRBJ1-2
clone_size: many
cdr3_length: 14
d_call: TRBD1
v_call: TRBV6-5
cdr3_nt: TGTGCCAGCAGTTACGGGGGGCAGGGGGGAGGCTACACCTTC
cdr3_aa: CASSYGGQGGGYTF

j_call: TRBJ2-2
clone_size: NA
cdr3_length: 14
d_call: NA
v_call: TRBV7-2
cdr3_nt: TGTGCCAGCAGCTTAGCTCTTAACACCGGGGAGCTGTTTTTT
cdr3_aa: CASSLALNTGELFF

j_call: TRBJ1-5
clone_size: many
cdr3_length: 13
d_call: NA
v_call: TRBV27
cdr3_nt: TGTGCCAGCACGTTAGCCGCCAATCAGCCCCAGCATTTT
cdr3_aa: CASTLAANQPQHF

j_call: TRBJ2-1
clone_size: NA
cdr3_length: 13
d_call: NA
v_call: TRBV29-1
cdr3_nt: TGCAGCGTTGTGTGGGGGTCTGGCAATGAGCAGTTCTTC
cdr3_aa: CSVVWGSGNEQFF

j_call: TRBJ2-1
clone_size: NA
cdr3_length: 16
d_call: TRBD2
v_call: TRBV28
cdr3_nt: TGTGCCACCTTATCGAAGCGGGGAAGCTCCTACAATGAGCAGTTCTTC
cdr3_aa: CATLSKRGSSYNEQFF

j_call: TRBJ2-4
clone_size: few
cdr3_length: 10
d_call: NA
v_call: TRBV6-5
cdr3_nt: TGTGCCAGCAGTCAACCGAGACAGATTTTC
cdr3_aa: CASSQPRQIF

j_call: TRBJ2-5
clone_size: NA
cdr3_length: 15
d_call: TRBD1
v_call: TRBV12-5
cdr3_nt: TGTGCTAGTGGTTTGGCCGGGACAGAGCAAGAGACCCAGTACTTC
cdr3_aa: CASGLAGTEQETQYF

j_call: TRBJ2-5
clone_size: few
cdr3_length: 11
d_call: NA
v_call: TRBV29-1
cdr3_nt: TGCAGCGTTGGGGCAGGGGAGACCCAGTACTTC
cdr3_aa: CSVGAGETQYF

j_call: TRBJ2-1
clone_size: NA
cdr3_length: 14
d_call: TRBD2
v_call: TRBV5-1
cdr3_nt: TGCGCCAGCAGCTTGTTATGGCGGGAGAACGAGCAGTTCTTC
cdr3_aa: CASSLLWRENEQFF

j_call: TRBJ2-2
clone_size: few
cdr3_length: 12
d_call: NA
v_call: TRBV20-1
cdr3_nt: TGCAGTGCTCCAGGAGTAAACGGGGAGCTGTTTTTT
cdr3_aa: CSAPGVNGELFF

j_call: TRBJ2-1
clone_size: NA
cdr3_length: 15
d_call: NA
v_call: TRBV6-5
cdr3_nt: TGTGCCAGCAGTCCCAAGCGTCTGCCCTACAATGAGCAGTTCTTC
cdr3_aa: CASSPKRLPYNEQFF

j_call: TRBJ2-1
clone_size: many
cdr3_length: 19
d_call: TRBD2
v_call: TRBV5-1
cdr3_nt: TGCGCCAGCAGCGGGGGACTAGCGGGAGGAACCCCCCGCAACAATGAGCAGTTCTTC
cdr3_aa: CASSGGLAGGTPRNNEQFF

j_call: TRBJ2-5
clone_size: few
cdr3_length: 13
d_call: NA
v_call: TRBV3-1
cdr3_nt: TGTGCCAGCAGCCGCGTGCGGCAAGAGACCCAGTACTTC
cdr3_aa: CASSRVRQETQYF

j_call: TRBJ2-7
clone_size: many
cdr3_length: 14
d_call: TRBD2
v_call: TRBV6-6
cdr3_nt: TGTGCTACCCAGTCGGTAGCGGGTCGCTACGAGCAGTACTTC
cdr3_aa: CATQSVAGRYEQYF

j_call: TRBJ2-5
clone_size: many
cdr3_length: 14
d_call: TRBD2
v_call: TRBV7-2
cdr3_nt: TGTGCCAGCAGGGTTAGCGGGGAGTTCGAGACCCAGTACTTC
cdr3_aa: CASRVSGEFETQYF

j_call: TRBJ2-3
clone_size: many
cdr3_length: 12
d_call: NA
v_call: TRBV6-6
cdr3_nt: TGTGCCGTGCTAGGGGTTCGAGATACGCAGTATTTT
cdr3_aa: CAVLGVRDTQYF

j_call: TRBJ1-5
clone_size: many
cdr3_length: 17
d_call: NA
v_call: TRBV28
cdr3_nt: TGTGCCAGCAGTTTATATCGGGGGCGCACGAAAAATCAGCCCCAGCATTTT
cdr3_aa: CASSLYRGRTKNQPQHF

j_call: TRBJ1-2
clone_size: NA
cdr3_length: 17
d_call: NA
v_call: TRBV2
cdr3_nt: TGTGCCAGCAGTGTATGGTTCGTGGGGGAAGCTAACTATGGCTACACCTTC
cdr3_aa: CASSVWFVGEANYGYTF

j_call: TRBJ2-2
clone_size: many
cdr3_length: 14
d_call: NA
v_call: TRBV30
cdr3_nt: TGTGCCTGGAGTGTTTTTCAGGGAGCAGGGGAGCTGTTTTTT
cdr3_aa: CAWSVFQGAGELFF

j_call: TRBJ2-1
clone_size: many
cdr3_length: 12
d_call: NA
v_call: TRBV5-1
cdr3_nt: TGCGCCAGCAGCGACAACTACAATGAGCAGTTCTTC
cdr3_aa: CASSDNYNEQFF

j_call: TRBJ2-1
clone_size: many
cdr3_length: 15
d_call: NA
v_call: TRBV11-3
cdr3_nt: TGTGCCAGCAGCTCCGGACGGCTCTCCTACAATGAGCAGTTCTTC
cdr3_aa: CASSSGRLSYNEQFF

j_call: TRBJ2-1
clone_size: NA
cdr3_length: 17
d_call: NA
v_call: TRBV19
cdr3_nt: TGTGCCAGTAGCCCCTGGACCGTCTCGCGGTCGGTCAATGAGCAGTTCTTC
cdr3_aa: CASSPWTVSRSVNEQFF

j_call: TRBJ2-3
clone_size: many
cdr3_length: 15
d_call: NA
v_call: TRBV7-3
cdr3_nt: TGTGCCAGCAGCCCACTAGGCCCTGGCACAGATACGCAGTATTTT
cdr3_aa: CASSPLGPGTDTQYF

j_call: TRBJ2-1
clone_size: many
cdr3_length: 15
d_call: NA
v_call: TRBV10-3
cdr3_nt: TGTGCCATCAGAGCTACAGACAGTAGGCGGGATGAGCAGTTCTTC
cdr3_aa: CAIRATDSRRDEQFF

j_call: TRBJ2-5
clone_size: many
cdr3_length: 17
d_call: NA
v_call: TRBV12-3/TRBV12-4
cdr3_nt: TGTGCCAGCAGTTTAGCGTCCTTTACAGGTGCACAAGAGACCCAGTACTTC
cdr3_aa: CASSLASFTGAQETQYF

j_call: TRBJ2-4
clone_size: NA
cdr3_length: 13
d_call: TRBD2
v_call: TRBV20-1
cdr3_nt: TGCAGTGCTGGCGGACTAGCGGAAAACATTCAGTACTTC
cdr3_aa: CSAGGLAENIQYF

j_call: TRBJ2-7
clone_size: many
cdr3_length: 13
d_call: NA
v_call: TRBV12-3/TRBV12-4
cdr3_nt: TGTGCCAGCAGTTTATTGGCAACTTACGAGCAGTACTTC
cdr3_aa: CASSLLATYEQYF